The entry below describes one T cell receptor beta chain. The sample belongs to a study of T cell changes during pregnancy in multiple sclerosis. The CDR3 consists of 16 residues. CDR1 is MNHNS and CDR2 is SASEGT in the germline V gene. V lost 4 bases, J lost 2 bases, and 15 bases lay in between. Clones were sequenced by immunoSEQ multiplex PCR, and TCRdb holds only the in-frame ones, with some missing. The sample includes more than 55,000 clones, 91% of them seen just once. This TCR was sampled from a female donor in good health, enrolled as a control in a pregnancy study. This sequence joins TRBV6-1 and TRBJ1-3, with D perhaps matching TRBD1 (5 bases). The sequencing here drew on peripheral blood, taken in the third trimester of pregnancy. Written as DNA, the CDR3 is TGTGCCAGCAGTGGAAAGGGGCCCCCCCCTGGAAACACCATATATTTT. It encodes CASSGKGPPPGNTIYF.